This entry lists 21 T cell receptor beta chains sequenced from one sample in a study of T cell changes during pregnancy in multiple sclerosis. Generated by immunoSEQ multiplex PCR, the TCRdb table keeps only in-frame clones and is missing some. The table lists 50,000 to 75,000 clones, 75% to 95% of them singletons. Source: peripheral blood, taken in the third trimester of pregnancy. The receptors shown here come from a female donor in good health, enrolled as a control in a pregnancy study.

The chain couples TRBV18 to TRBJ1-5; no definite D call. CDR3 length: 12 residues. The V gene's germline CDR1 is KGHSH and CDR2 LQKENI. V dropped 6 bases and J dropped 8 bases, with 11 bases sitting between them. As DNA, the CDR3 is TGTGCCAGCTCTTCAGGAGGTGAGCCCCAGCATTTT. It specifies CASSSGGEPQHF.

This chain joins TRBV29-1 and TRBJ2-7; possibly TRBD1 for D (5 bases). Germline-derived CDR1 and CDR2 are SQVTM and ANQGSEA. Trimming shortened V by 5 bases and J by 1 base, and 12 bases separated the two germline ends. The CDR3 runs 13 residues. DNA of the CDR3: TGCAGCGTTACTGGGGCCTATTCCTACGAGCAGTACTTC. This gives the protein CSVTGAYSYEQYF.

This rearrangement joins TRBV6-1 to TRBJ2-1; possible D gene TRBD2, 6 bases. The CDR3 runs to 14 residues. Germline CDR1 MNHNS, CDR2 SASEGT. With 11 bases removed from V and 0 bases from J, the gap between germline ends came to 14 bases. DNA for the CDR3: TGTGCCGGCGTGGGCGGGGCCTCCTACAATGAGCAGTTCTTC. This gives the protein CAGVGGASYNEQFF.

This chain joins TRBV15 and TRBJ1-1; D gene unclear. Trimming pared 5 bases from V and 1 base from J, leaving 8 bases between. Germline CDR1 LNHNV, CDR2 YYDKDF (reference sequence). CDR3 length equals 13 residues. The chain's CDR3 is CATSAGKNTEAFF. The CDR3 DNA follows: TGTGCCACCAGCGCGGGGAAGAACACTGAAGCTTTCTTT. The full variable domain, completed using reference TRBV15 and TRBJ1-1, is DAMVIQNPRYQVTQFGKPVTLSCSQTLNHNVMYWYQQKSSQAPKLLFHYYDKDFNNEADTPDNFQSRRPNTSFCFLDIRSPGLGDTAMYLCATSAGKNTEAFFGQGTRLTVV.

This clone occurred a few times. This chain connects TRBV6-1 to TRBJ1-6, with 10 bases that match TRBD1. This CDR3 comprises 14 residues. V lost 7 bases, J lost 6 bases, and 3 bases stayed unmatched. Germline CDR1 MNHNS, CDR2 SASEGT. CDR3 coding DNA: TGTGCCAGCACCCGGACAGGGGGTAATTCACCCCTCCACTTT. It yields the protein CASTRTGGNSPLHF.

The chain employs TRBV20-1 and TRBJ2-7; D gene ambiguous. The CDR3 is made up of 11 amino acids. The germline V gene has CDR1 DFQATT and CDR2 SNEGSKA (reference sequence). Trimming stripped 3 bases from V and 3 bases from J, with 6 bases between. In DNA, the CDR3 is TGCAGTGCTAGCCCCAGCTACGAGCAGTACTTC. This translates into CSASPSYEQYF.

This chain connects TRBV5-1 to TRBJ2-7; 7 nucleotides match TRBD1. Germline V lookup: CDR1 SGHRS, CDR2 YFSETQ. V lost 3 bases to trimming and J lost 3 bases; unmatched junction nucleotides: 9. The CDR3 sequence is 15 residues long. Here the CDR3 reads CASSSITGVFYEQYF. The DNA for the CDR3 is TGCGCCAGCAGCTCGATAACAGGGGTTTTCTACGAGCAGTACTTC.

This rearrangement joins TRBV27 to TRBJ1-1, with TRBD1 as a possible D gene (5 bases). The CDR3 runs to 15 residues. Per the germline V gene, CDR1 is MNHEY and CDR2 is SMNVEV (reference sequence). Trimming took off 7 bases at V and 6 bases at J, with 21 bases between the two ends. The CDR3 protein is CASTTFAGGSPEAFF. The CDR3 coding sequence is TGTGCCAGCACCACCTTTGCTGGGGGGTCCCCTGAAGCTTTCTTT.

V is TRBV29-1 and J is TRBJ2-2, with D tentatively TRBD1 (5 bases). The CDR3 sequence is 17 residues long. With 4 bases removed from V and 4 bases from J, the gap between germline ends came to 22 bases. The germline gives CDR1 SQVTM, CDR2 ANQGSEA. This CDR3 reads CSVATGQRIASTGELFF. The CDR3 nucleotides are TGCAGCGTTGCCACAGGACAAAGGATCGCAAGCACCGGGGAGCTGTTTTTT.

This sequence joins TRBV7-2 and TRBJ2-3, with TRBD2 identical over 7 bases. CDR1 is SGHTA, CDR2 FQGNSA, per germline. V lost 2 bases, J lost 1 base, and 3 bases stayed unmatched. The CDR3 is made up of 15 amino acids. The CDR3 bases are TGTGCCAGCAGCTTACCAACTAGCGGCACAGATACGCAGTATTTT. Its protein product is CASSLPTSGTDTQYF.

The J gene is TRBJ1-1, the V gene TRBV6-5; tentatively, D is TRBD1 (5 bases). Trimming stripped 2 bases from V and 7 bases from J, with 14 bases between. CDR1 MNHEY and CDR2 SVGAGI come from the germline V gene. This CDR3 comprises 14 residues. The CDR3 nucleotides read TGTGCCAGCAGTTACGACAGACGCACTATTGAAGCTTTCTTT. This translates into CASSYDRRTIEAFF.

The chain links TRBV10-3 to TRBJ2-2; D ambiguous. The V end lost 2 bases, the J end lost 0 bases, and 7 bases lay between the germline ends. Germline V gene data show CDR1 as ENHRY and CDR2 as SYGVKD. The CDR3 has 15 residues. The CDR3 bases are TGTGCCATCAGTGAGACAAGCGCGAACACCGGGGAGCTGTTTTTT. This gives the protein CAISETSANTGELFF.

This rearrangement joins TRBV6-5 to TRBJ2-7; D is uncertain. There are 12 residues in the CDR3. Per germline, CDR1 MNHEY and CDR2 SVGAGI. V gave up 6 bases and J gave up 7 bases, with 13 bases separating them. In DNA form, the CDR3 reads TGTGCCAGCAGACCTGAGACCGGGGAGCAGTACTTC. Residues: CASRPETGEQYF.

The chain recombines TRBV2 with TRBJ2-7; 7 bases agree with TRBD1. Germline loops: CDR1 SNHLY, CDR2 FYNNEI. Unmatched junction bases numbered 13, after V lost 6 bases and J lost 5 bases. This CDR3 has 15 residues. Here the CDR3 reads CASSQNPGQSNEQYF. The DNA of the CDR3 is TGTGCCAGCAGCCAGAACCCGGGACAGTCGAACGAGCAGTACTTC. The complete variable domain, with remaining parts taken from reference TRBV2 and TRBJ2-7, reads EPEVTQTPSHQVTQMGQEVILRCVPISNHLYFYWYRQILGQKVEFLVSFYNNEISEKSEIFDDQFSVERPDGSNFTLKIRSTKLEDSAMYFCASSQNPGQSNEQYFGPGTRLTVT.

The chain couples TRBV7-6 to TRBJ2-2; the D gene is possibly TRBD2 (6 bases). The CDR3 totals 16 residues. Trimming pared 1 base from V and 4 bases from J, leaving 13 bases between. Germline loops: CDR1 SGHVS, CDR2 FNYEAQ. The CDR3, as DNA: TGTGCCAGCAGCTTAGGTTCGGGACTTTTCACCGGGGAGCTGTTTTTT. Amino acid sequence: CASSLGSGLFTGELFF. Supplemented by reference TRBV7-6 and TRBJ2-2, the full variable domain reads GAGVSQSPRYKVTKRGQDVALRCDPISGHVSLYWYRQALGQGPEFLTYFNYEAQQDKSGLPNDRFSAERPEGSISTLTIQRTEQRDSAMYRCASSLGSGLFTGELFFGEGSRLTVL.

The rearrangement joins TRBV5-1 to TRBJ2-6, with D tentatively TRBD2 (6 bases). The CDR3 runs 20 residues. The V and J ends lost 0 bases and 3 bases respectively, with 22 bases between them. Germline loops: CDR1 SGHRS, CDR2 YFSETQ. The CDR3: CASSLAGGGFLQGGANVLTF. In DNA form, the CDR3 reads TGCGCCAGCAGCTTGGCCGGTGGAGGGTTCCTTCAGGGTGGGGCCAACGTCCTGACTTTC.

The V and J genes are TRBV15 and TRBJ2-7, with TRBD1 identical over 9 bases. After removal of 4 bases from V and 2 bases from J, the junction contained 6 bases not matched to a gene. Germline V gene lookup returns CDR1 LNHNV and CDR2 YYDKDF (reference sequence). The CDR3 runs to 15 residues. The CDR3 reads CATSIGQGKTYEQYF. The CDR3 DNA is TGTGCCACCAGCATAGGACAGGGGAAGACCTACGAGCAGTACTTC.

The table lists this clone with a few counts. The chain combines TRBV4-2 with TRBJ2-7; 8 nucleotides line up with TRBD2. Germline loops: CDR1 LGHNA, CDR2 YNFKEQ. J was trimmed by 0 bases and V by 0 bases; bases with no gene match: 10. The CDR3 length is 18 residues. The CDR3 DNA follows: TGTGCCAGCAGCCAAGATCTGTCCCGGGAGGGTTTCTCCTACGAGCAGTACTTC. This encodes CASSQDLSREGFSYEQYF.

J is TRBJ1-2 and V is TRBV5-4, with no clear D. Trimming pared 0 bases from V and 7 bases from J, leaving 13 bases between. CDR3 length: 14 residues. Germline CDR1 is SGHNT and CDR2 is YYREEE (reference sequence). CDR3 sequence (DNA): TGTGCCAGCAGCTTGGATTCAGGTGCGCGTGGCTACACCTTC. Translated, it gives CASSLDSGARGYTF.

This clone was recorded only once. The genes are TRBV13 and TRBJ1-4; TRBD1 is a possible D gene (6 bases). The CDR3 sequence is 13 residues long. V shed 8 bases and J shed 8 bases, with 15 bases lying between them. Looked up from germline, CDR1 is PRHDT and CDR2 is FYEKMQ (reference sequence). This chain's CDR3 is CASGQQGSEKLFF. In DNA form, the CDR3 reads TGTGCCAGCGGACAACAGGGATCGGAAAAACTGTTTTTT.

The V and J genes are TRBV9 and TRBJ1-2, with TRBD1 matching over 8 bases. V was pared by 3 bases and J by 8 bases, with 6 bases of the junction left unmatched. Germline V gene data show CDR1 as SGDLS and CDR2 as YYNGEE. This CDR3 has 13 amino acids. CDR3 in amino acids: CASSAGQGRGYTF. The DNA for the CDR3 is TGTGCCAGCAGCGCAGGACAGGGTCGGGGCTACACCTTC.